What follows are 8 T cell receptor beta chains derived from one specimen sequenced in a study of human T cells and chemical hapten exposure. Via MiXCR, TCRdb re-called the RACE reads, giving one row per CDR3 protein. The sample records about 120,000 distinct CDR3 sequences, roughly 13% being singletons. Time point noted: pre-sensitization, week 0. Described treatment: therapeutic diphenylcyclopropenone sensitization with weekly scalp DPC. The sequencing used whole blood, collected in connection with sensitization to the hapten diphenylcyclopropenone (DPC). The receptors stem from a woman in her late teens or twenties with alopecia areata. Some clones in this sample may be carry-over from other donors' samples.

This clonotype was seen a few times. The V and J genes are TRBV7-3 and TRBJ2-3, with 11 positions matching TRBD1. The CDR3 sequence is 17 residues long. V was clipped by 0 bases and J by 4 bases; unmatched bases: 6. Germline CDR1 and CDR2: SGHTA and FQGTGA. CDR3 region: CASSLTGQGVAADTQYF. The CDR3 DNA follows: TGTGCCAGCAGCTTAACGGGACAGGGGGTAGCCGCAGATACGCAGTATTTT.

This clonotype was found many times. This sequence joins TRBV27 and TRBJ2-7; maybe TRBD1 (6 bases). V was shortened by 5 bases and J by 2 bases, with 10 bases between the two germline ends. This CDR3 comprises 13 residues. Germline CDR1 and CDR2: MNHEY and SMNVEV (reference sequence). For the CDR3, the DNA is TGTGCCAGCAGTAACGGACAGACCTACGAGCAGTACTTC. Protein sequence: CASSNGQTYEQYF.

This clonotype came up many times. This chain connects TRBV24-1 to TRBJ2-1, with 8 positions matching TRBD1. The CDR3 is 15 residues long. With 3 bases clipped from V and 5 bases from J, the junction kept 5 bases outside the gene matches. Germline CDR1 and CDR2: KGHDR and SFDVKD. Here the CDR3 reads CATSDPRTGNNEQFF. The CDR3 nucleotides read TGTGCCACCAGTGATCCTAGGACAGGGAACAATGAGCAGTTCTTC.

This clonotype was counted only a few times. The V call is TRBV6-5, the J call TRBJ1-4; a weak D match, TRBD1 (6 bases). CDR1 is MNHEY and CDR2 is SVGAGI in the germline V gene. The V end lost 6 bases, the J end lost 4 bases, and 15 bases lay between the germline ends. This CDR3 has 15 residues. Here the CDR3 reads CASREQGSINEKLFF. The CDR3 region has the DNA TGTGCCAGCAGAGAACAGGGATCGATTAATGAAAAACTGTTTTTT.

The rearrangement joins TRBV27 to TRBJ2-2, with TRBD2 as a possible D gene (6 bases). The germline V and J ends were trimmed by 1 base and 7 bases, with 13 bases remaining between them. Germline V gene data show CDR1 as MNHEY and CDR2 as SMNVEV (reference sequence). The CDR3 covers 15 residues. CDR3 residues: CASSLWGGVYGELFF. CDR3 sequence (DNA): TGTGCCAGCAGTTTATGGGGCGGGGTATACGGGGAGCTGTTTTTT.

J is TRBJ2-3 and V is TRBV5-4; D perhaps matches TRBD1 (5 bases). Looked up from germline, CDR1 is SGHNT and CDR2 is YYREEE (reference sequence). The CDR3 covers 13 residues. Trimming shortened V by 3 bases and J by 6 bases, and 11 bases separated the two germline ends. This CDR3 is CASSSSGADTQYF. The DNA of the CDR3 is TGTGCCAGCAGCTCGTCTGGGGCGGATACGCAGTATTTT.

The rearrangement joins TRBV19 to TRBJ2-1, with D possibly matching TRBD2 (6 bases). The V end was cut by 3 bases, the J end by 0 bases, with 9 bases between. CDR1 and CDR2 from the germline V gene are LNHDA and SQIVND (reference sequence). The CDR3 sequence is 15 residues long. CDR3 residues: CASSIGGVSYNEQFF. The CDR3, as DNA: TGTGCCAGTAGTATCGGCGGGGTCTCCTACAATGAGCAGTTCTTC. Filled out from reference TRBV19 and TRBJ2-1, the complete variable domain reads DGGITQSPKYLFRKEGQNVTLSCEQNLNHDAMYWYRQDPGQGLRLIYYSQIVNDFQKGDIAEGYSVSREKKESFPLTVTSAQKNPTAFYLCASSIGGVSYNEQFFGPGTRLTVL.

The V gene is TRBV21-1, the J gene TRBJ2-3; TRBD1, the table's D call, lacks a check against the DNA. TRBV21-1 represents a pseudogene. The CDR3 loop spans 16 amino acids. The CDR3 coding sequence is TGTGCCAGCAGCAAAGCGCTTTCGGGGTCCCCAGATACGCAGTATTTT. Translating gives CASSKALSGSPDTQYF.